The rows below give T cell receptor beta chains drawn from one sample of a study of memory CD4+ T cells and cytomegalovirus serostatus. Measured with immunoSEQ multiplex PCR; TCRdb has only the in-frame clones, and not every one. The table lists under 50,000 clones, about 80% of them singletons, with under 6% in the top ten. Source material: memory CD4+ T cells from blood. Receptors were obtained from an adult in good health and CMV-seropositive. CDR3s include the opening cysteine and the closing phenylalanine or tryptophan. The D gene is left open where the match is weak. Rows give clone size only sometimes, using once, few, many, or a class for an expanded clone.

J: TRBJ1-5; size: .; D: TRBD1; V: TRBV19; CDR3: CASSIGRGRGGSNQPQHF; DNA: TGTGCCAGTAGTATTGGTAGGGGGCGCGGAGGGAGCAATCAGCCCCAGCATTTT
J: TRBJ1-1; size: .; D: .; V: TRBV14; CDR3: CASSHSWINTEAFF; DNA: TGTGCCAGCAGCCATTCGTGGATCAACACTGAAGCTTTCTTT
J: TRBJ2-3; size: few; D: .; V: TRBV5-5; CDR3: CASSLPESSTDTQYF; DNA: TGTGCCAGCAGCTTGCCGGAATCTAGCACAGATACGCAGTATTTT
J: TRBJ2-7; size: .; D: .; V: TRBV7-9; CDR3: CASSLVGEQYF; DNA: TGTGCCAGCAGCTTAGTTGGAGAGCAGTACTTC
J: TRBJ2-2; size: .; D: .; V: TRBV5-6; CDR3: CASRKSYSRGELFF; DNA: TGTGCCAGCAGAAAAAGCTACAGTCGCGGGGAGCTGTTTTTT
J: TRBJ2-7; size: once; D: TRBD2; V: TRBV5-4; CDR3: CASSLASTSGSREQYF; DNA: TGTGCCAGCAGCTTGGCCAGCACTAGCGGGAGCCGCGAGCAGTACTTC
J: TRBJ2-7; size: .; D: .; V: TRBV18; CDR3: CASSPSPDYEQYF; DNA: TGTGCCAGCTCTCCCTCGCCCGACTACGAGCAGTACTTC
J: TRBJ2-2; size: .; D: TRBD1; V: TRBV6-6; CDR3: CASRRGQGFGELFF; DNA: TGTGCCAGCAGACGGGGACAGGGGTTCGGGGAGCTGTTTTTT
J: TRBJ1-1; size: .; D: .; V: TRBV2; CDR3: CASSDVAGSATEAFF; DNA: TGTGCCAGCAGTGACGTTGCGGGGTCGGCCACTGAAGCTTTCTTT
J: TRBJ2-7; size: once; D: TRBD2; V: TRBV5-4; CDR3: CASSRTSGSYEQYF; DNA: TGTGCCAGCAGCCGGACTAGCGGGAGTTACGAGCAGTACTTC
J: TRBJ1-1; size: .; D: .; V: TRBV11-2; CDR3: CASSLRDSKAFF; DNA: TGTGCCAGCAGCCTGCGGGACTCCAAAGCTTTCTTT
J: TRBJ1-3; size: .; D: .; V: TRBV27; CDR3: CASSPPVWVGNTIYF; DNA: TGTGCCAGCAGTCCCCCCGTATGGGTTGGAAACACCATATATTTT
J: TRBJ2-3; size: .; D: TRBD2; V: TRBV5-1; CDR3: CASSSGTSMGADTQYF; DNA: TGCGCCAGCAGTTCCGGGACTAGCATGGGGGCAGATACGCAGTATTTT
J: TRBJ1-4; size: few; D: .; V: TRBV13; CDR3: CASRINRASNEKLFF; DNA: TGTGCCAGCAGAATTAACCGGGCCTCAAATGAAAAACTGTTTTTT
J: TRBJ1-1; size: .; D: TRBD1; V: TRBV2; CDR3: CASSVDRANTEAFF; DNA: TGTGCCAGCAGTGTGGACAGGGCCAACACTGAAGCTTTCTTT
J: TRBJ1-1; size: .; D: .; V: TRBV5-1; CDR3: CASSLDASRTEAFF; DNA: TGCGCCAGCAGCCTCGACGCTTCTAGGACTGAAGCTTTCTTT
J: TRBJ2-7; size: .; D: .; V: TRBV7-2; CDR3: CASSPGAPYEQYF; DNA: TGTGCCAGCAGCCCCGGGGCCCCCTACGAGCAGTACTTC
J: TRBJ1-5; size: .; D: .; V: TRBV5-8; CDR3: CASSVQQGPQHF; DNA: TGTGCCAGCAGCGTTCAACAGGGGCCCCAGCATTTT
J: TRBJ1-4; size: .; D: .; V: TRBV5-4; CDR3: CASSSRGRGEKLFF; DNA: TGTGCCAGCAGCTCCCGCGGACGGGGTGAAAAACTGTTTTTT
J: TRBJ2-1; size: few; D: .; V: TRBV18; CDR3: CASSPARPNEQFF; DNA: TGTGCCAGCTCACCCGCACGCCCCAATGAGCAGTTCTTC
J: TRBJ1-1; size: .; D: .; V: TRBV10-3; CDR3: CAISEFRGGTEAFF; DNA: TGTGCCATCAGTGAGTTCAGGGGTGGCACTGAAGCTTTCTTT
J: TRBJ2-1; size: .; D: TRBD2; V: TRBV18; CDR3: CASSRGLASDEQFF; DNA: TGTGCCAGCTCACGAGGACTAGCGTCCGATGAGCAGTTCTTC
J: TRBJ2-7; size: once; D: TRBD2; V: TRBV5-1; CDR3: CASSSIPGLAGGMVEQYF; DNA: TGCGCCAGCAGCTCCATACCGGGACTAGCGGGGGGGATGGTCGAGCAGTACTTC
J: TRBJ1-4; size: .; D: TRBD1; V: TRBV28; CDR3: CASSLPGTGIGKLFF; DNA: TGTGCCAGCAGTTTACCCGGGACAGGGATTGGAAAACTGTTTTTT
J: TRBJ2-1; size: .; D: TRBD2; V: TRBV9; CDR3: CASSISGPSSYNEQFF; DNA: TGTGCCAGCAGCATTAGCGGGCCGAGCTCCTACAATGAGCAGTTCTTC
J: TRBJ2-1; size: .; D: .; V: TRBV9; CDR3: CASSVEAGSSSYNEQFF; DNA: TGTGCCAGCAGCGTAGAGGCTGGATCTAGCTCCTACAATGAGCAGTTCTTC
J: TRBJ1-2; size: few; D: .; V: TRBV2; CDR3: CASSVLPDPNGYTF; DNA: TGTGCCAGCAGTGTACTTCCGGACCCTAATGGCTACACCTTC
J: TRBJ2-3; size: .; D: .; V: TRBV4-2; CDR3: CASSPTSLGDTQYF; DNA: TGTGCCAGCAGCCCCACTTCTCTGGGAGATACGCAGTATTTT
J: TRBJ1-1; size: .; D: .; V: TRBV9; CDR3: CASSVDVGNTEAFF; DNA: TGTGCCAGCAGCGTAGATGTTGGGAACACTGAAGCTTTCTTT
J: TRBJ1-3; size: once; D: TRBD1; V: TRBV7-9; CDR3: CASSLAVGQGNTIYF; DNA: TGTGCCAGCAGCTTAGCCGTGGGACAGGGAAACACCATATATTTT
J: TRBJ2-1; size: .; D: .; V: TRBV9; CDR3: CASNTPAVHNEQFF; DNA: TGTGCCAGCAACACACCCGCCGTCCACAATGAGCAGTTCTTC
J: TRBJ2-5; size: .; D: TRBD2; V: TRBV7-9; CDR3: CASSLGIAGGLSETQYF; DNA: TGTGCCAGCAGCTTAGGTATAGCGGGAGGTCTTTCGGAGACCCAGTACTTC
J: TRBJ1-5; size: .; D: TRBD1; V: TRBV27; CDR3: CASSPDRGRDQPQHF; DNA: TGTGCCAGCAGTCCCGACAGGGGGCGCGATCAGCCCCAGCATTTT
J: TRBJ2-1; size: .; D: TRBD1; V: TRBV15; CDR3: CATSRGTGSSNEQFF; DNA: TGTGCCACCAGCAGAGGGACAGGGTCCTCCAATGAGCAGTTCTTC
J: TRBJ1-3; size: .; D: TRBD1; V: TRBV5-4; CDR3: CATGQGGSGNTIYF; DNA: TGTGCCACAGGACAGGGCGGCTCTGGAAACACCATATATTTT
J: TRBJ1-6; size: once; D: TRBD1; V: TRBV5-6; CDR3: CASSLDPLQGAGSPLHF; DNA: TGTGCCAGCAGCTTGGACCCGTTACAGGGGGCAGGTTCACCCCTCCACTTT
J: TRBJ2-1; size: .; D: .; V: TRBV21-1; CDR3: CASSKDREGLSEFF; DNA: TGTGCCAGCAGCAAAGACAGGGAGGGTCTGAGTGAGTTCTTC
J: TRBJ2-1; size: .; D: .; V: TRBV5-1; CDR3: CASSLAGRGDIEQFF; DNA: TGCGCCAGCAGCTTGGCAGGTCGGGGTGACATCGAGCAGTTCTTC
J: TRBJ1-2; size: .; D: .; V: TRBV7-8; CDR3: CASSLSGRGVRGYTF; DNA: TGTGCCAGCAGCTTATCGGGGAGGGGTGTTCGGGGCTACACCTTC
J: TRBJ2-1; size: .; D: .; V: TRBV5-6; CDR3: CASSLAPRNEQFF; DNA: TGTGCCAGCAGCTTGGCCCCGCGCAATGAGCAGTTCTTC
J: TRBJ2-2; size: .; D: .; V: TRBV7-6; CDR3: CASGGGVAMSTGELFF; DNA: TGTGCCAGCGGTGGAGGCGTCGCGATGAGCACCGGGGAGCTGTTTTTT